The 12 T cell receptor beta chains presented below share a single source sample, sequenced in a study of radiotherapy plus CTLA-4 blockade in lung cancer. Repertoires were generated with immunoSEQ multiplex PCR, while TCRdb's copy carries only in-frame clones and drops some. The sample has more than 90,000 clones, around 75% seen once. Sequencing was performed on peripheral blood, taken from a patient treated with radiotherapy plus ipilimumab. The source is a human donor with non-small cell lung cancer who had a partial response to radiotherapy plus ipilimumab.

The V call is TRBV15, the J call TRBJ1-3, with 8 positions matching TRBD1. V lost 3 bases, J lost 4 bases, and 8 bases stayed unmatched. The CDR3 runs to 16 residues. The germline V gene encodes CDR1 LNHNV and CDR2 YYDKDF (reference sequence). The CDR3 region has the DNA TGTGCCACCAGCAGGAGACAGGGGTTCTCCGGAAACACCATATATTTT. As protein: CATSRRQGFSGNTIYF. Using reference TRBV15 and TRBJ1-3 for the parts outside the CDR3, the full variable domain is DAMVIQNPRYQVTQFGKPVTLSCSQTLNHNVMYWYQQKSSQAPKLLFHYYDKDFNNEADTPDNFQSRRPNTSFCFLDIRSPGLGDTAMYLCATSRRQGFSGNTIYFGEGSWLTVV.

The rearrangement joins TRBV7-2 to TRBJ2-1; 9 bases map to TRBD2. The CDR3 contains 15 residues. In germline, CDR1 is SGHTA, CDR2 FQGNSA. The ends lost 1 base at V and 4 bases at J; junction bases unmatched: 2. CDR3 nucleotide sequence: TGTGCCAGCAGCTTAGGGGCGGGAGGGTACAATGAGCAGTTCTTC. As protein: CASSLGAGGYNEQFF. The entire variable domain, with the rest obtained from reference TRBV7-2 and TRBJ2-1, is as follows: GAGVSQSPSNKVTEKGKDVELRCDPISGHTALYWYRQSLGQGLEFLIYFQGNSAPDKSGLPSDRFSAERTGGSVSTLTIQRTQQEDSAVYLCASSLGAGGYNEQFFGPGTRLTVL.

This clone was observed a handful of times. V is TRBV28 and J is TRBJ2-7; no clear D gene. CDR3 length: 15 residues. Per germline, CDR1 MDHEN and CDR2 SYDVKM. V gave up 6 bases and J gave up 0 bases, with 15 bases separating them. Here the CDR3 reads CASSPPWASSYEQYF. For the CDR3, the DNA is TGTGCCAGCAGCCCCCCGTGGGCGAGCTCCTACGAGCAGTACTTC.

The chain links TRBV28 to TRBJ2-5; D might be TRBD2 (7 bases). V gave up 3 bases and J gave up 2 bases, with 13 bases separating them. The CDR3 spans 15 residues. The germline gives CDR1 MDHEN, CDR2 SYDVKM. In DNA form, the CDR3 reads TGTGCCAGCAGTTTCGCGGGGGCTTGGCAAGAGACCCAGTACTTC. Its protein is CASSFAGAWQETQYF.

With respect to this clone: Other DNA sequences within the sample encode an identical CDR3. The chain joins TRBV7-9 to TRBJ2-1; the D gene is possibly TRBD1 (6 bases). Germline V gene lookup returns CDR1 SEHNR and CDR2 FQNEAQ (reference sequence). V was clipped by 2 bases and J by 6 bases, with 8 bases between them. The CDR3 has 13 residues. The CDR3 nucleotides are TGTGCCAGCAGCTTAACAGGGTCCAATGAGCAGTTCTTC. It codes for CASSLTGSNEQFF.

The chain is built from TRBV27 and TRBJ1-5; the D gene is possibly TRBD1 (6 bases). The CDR3 loop spans 16 amino acids. V lost 3 bases, J lost 3 bases, and 15 bases lay in between. Germline V gene lookup returns CDR1 MNHEY and CDR2 SMNVEV (reference sequence). The CDR3 here is CASSLMGGAVNQPQHF. The CDR3 nucleotides read TGTGCCAGCAGTTTGATGGGGGGGGCGGTCAATCAGCCCCAGCATTTT.

This clone occurred once. V gene TRBV7-9 combines with J gene TRBJ1-1; tentative D call: TRBD1 (5 bases). V gave up 4 bases and J gave up 5 bases, with 17 bases separating them. Germline loops: CDR1 SEHNR, CDR2 FQNEAQ (reference sequence). The CDR3 is 15 amino acids. DNA of the CDR3: TGTGCCAGCAGCTCCCAGGGATCCATGGGGACTGAAGCTTTCTTT. It specifies CASSSQGSMGTEAFF. Full variable domain (rest looked up from reference TRBV7-9 and TRBJ1-1): DTGVSQNPRHKITKRGQNVTFRCDPISEHNRLYWYRQTLGQGPEFLTYFQNEAQLEKSRLLSDRFSAERPKGSFSTLEIQRTEQGDSAMYLCASSSQGSMGTEAFFGQGTRLTVV.

The chain carries TRBV19 and TRBJ1-4; tentatively, D is TRBD1 (5 bases). Germline CDR1 is LNHDA and CDR2 is SQIVND (reference sequence). This CDR3 has 11 amino acids. The V gene lost 10 bases and the J gene lost 10 bases, with 13 bases spanning the gap. In DNA form, the CDR3 reads TGTGCCACTACGACAGCGAGAAAACTGTTTTTT. This translates into CATTTARKLFF.

The rearrangement joins TRBV6-5 to TRBJ2-1, with D perhaps TRBD2 (5 bases). Germline assignment: CDR1 MNHEY and CDR2 SVGAGI. The CDR3 has 14 amino acids. Trimming took 4 bases from V and 7 from J, leaving 14 bases between them. The CDR3 loop is CASSLSDSFNEQFF. The CDR3 DNA sequence: TGTGCCAGCAGTTTATCGGACTCATTTAATGAGCAGTTCTTC.

V and J are TRBV19 and TRBJ2-1; 9 bases are a match to TRBD2. This CDR3 region has 18 residues. Trimming cost V 3 bases and J 4 bases; bases outside gene matches: 13. Per the germline V gene, CDR1 is LNHDA and CDR2 is SQIVND (reference sequence). CDR3 sequence: CASSIPRGLAGRYNEQFF. CDR3 DNA: TGTGCCAGTAGTATTCCCCGAGGCCTAGCGGGACGTTACAATGAGCAGTTCTTC.

The chain joins TRBV28 to TRBJ2-3, with 8 bases that match TRBD1. Germline CDR1 reads MDHEN; CDR2 reads SYDVKM. This CDR3 has 13 amino acids. CDR3: CATQGAGTDTQYF. The CDR3, as DNA: TGTGCAACCCAGGGGGCGGGCACAGATACGCAGTATTTT.

The chain carries TRBV11-2 and TRBJ2-7, with D possibly matching TRBD2 (6 bases). V shed 3 bases and J shed 7 bases, with 10 bases lying between them. Germline lookup yields CDR1 SGHAT and CDR2 FQNNGV. This CDR3 comprises 12 residues. The CDR3 loop reads CASSLPGREQYV. The CDR3 nucleotides are TGTGCCAGCAGCTTGCCAGGGAGGGAGCAGTACGTC.